This paragraph reports one T cell receptor beta chain. What it binds is not known. It was cDNA, reverse transcribed from extracted RNA, that served as the sequencing template. Method: immunoSEQ multiplex PCR; TCRdb's copy keeps in-frame clones and lacks some. The data hold 200,000 to 250,000 clones, with roughly three fifths observed a single time. The data belong to a study of CD8+ T cells in alopecia areata. Study information: A regimen of oral tofacitinib, 5 to 10 mg twice daily, was given to treated patients.

Study-wide results and limits: While tofacitinib was given, many expanded lesional clones persisted in scalp and blood. Compared with normal scalp, lesional scalp had higher clonality and more expanded CD8+ clones. TCRs were shared less clearly across patients than in mice, possibly for HLA-related reasons.

Germline V CDR1 and CDR2: SQVTM, ANQGSEA. Trimming cost V 4 bases and J 7 bases, with 20 bases left between them. This CDR3 comprises 15 residues. Treatment: oral pan-JAK inhibitor, 5-10 mg twice daily. The rearrangement links TRBV29-1 to TRBJ2-1; tentative D call: TRBD2 (6 bases). Sequencing used CD4+ T cells sorted from blood, obtained between weeks 43 and 45, from a patient treated with tofacitinib. This receptor was obtained from a human donor with alopecia areata. CDR3 in amino acids: CSVAGTRKGENEQFF. As DNA, the CDR3 is TGCAGCGTTGCCGGGACTCGAAAAGGGGAGAATGAGCAGTTCTTC.